This T cell receptor (beta chain) was documented in a study of PD-L1 blockade in urothelial cancer. For the study at large: Patients' atezolizumab regimen, 1,200 mg intravenously every 3 weeks, began in the mid-2010s. Blood was analyzed 3 weeks (second dose) and 6 weeks after treatment start.

Profiled with immunoSEQ multiplex PCR; TCRdb holds only in-frame clones, not every one. The data contain roughly 45,000 clones, about four fifths of them singletons. Time point of the sample: peripheral blood 6 weeks after treatment start. Germline V gene lookup returns CDR1 SGDLS and CDR2 YYNGEE. Deletions cut 2 bases from V and 5 bases from J, with 16 bases between. The CDR3 spans 15 residues. Sequenced material: PBMCs, taken around atezolizumab (anti-PD-L1) treatment. This chain joins TRBV9 and TRBJ1-1; D is unclear. This clonotype was sampled from a man aged 55 to 70 with urothelial cancer. The CDR3 here is CASSVGVSRNTEAFF. The CDR3 coding sequence is TGTGCCAGCAGCGTCGGGGTCAGCCGAAATACTGAAGCTTTCTTT.